What follows are 13 T cell receptor beta chains derived from one specimen sequenced in a study of beta chain features in type 1 diabetes (dated by TCRdb to the late 2010s). The paper's findings and limits, for the study overall: A moderate but significant shortening of TCRB CDR3 length was observed in type 1 diabetes patients in all four CD4+ subsets.

The library came from the immunoSEQ multiplex PCR assay. The entire amount of isolated RNA was reverse transcribed using the High Capacity cDNA Reverse Transcription Kit, so the sequenced TCRB transcripts were expressed ones. TCRdb limited this immuneACCESS table to in-frame rearrangements with V and J called. A share of clones is missing; checked studies link under half to unresolved V genes, and the rest is unexplained. A total of 600,000 to 750,000 clones appear in this sample, roughly 12% of them only once. The ten largest clones represent more than 0.095% of the sample. Antigen specificity for these receptors is unknown. The sample comprised naive CD4+ T cells from blood. The cell subset or site label, read with the paper, signifies: true naive CD4+ T cells. Receptor source: a man aged 30-40 years with type 1 diabetes.

The chain employs TRBV29-1 and TRBJ1-4, with TRBD1 matching 10 bases. V shed 4 bases, J shed 4 bases, and the junction held 0 bases outside the gene matches. CDR1 SQVTM and CDR2 ANQGSEA come from the germline V gene. The CDR3 has 13 amino acids. CDR3: CSVGDRGNEKLFF. The DNA for the CDR3 is TGCAGCGTTGGGGACAGGGGTAATGAAAAACTGTTTTTT.

This clone was seen a few times. The chain recombines TRBV5-1 with TRBJ2-2; 7 bases map to TRBD2. Per germline, CDR1 SGHRS and CDR2 YFSETQ. V lost 0 bases, J lost 3 bases, and 5 bases stayed unmatched. The CDR3 has 16 residues. The CDR3: CASSLGSSGYTGELFF. The CDR3 coding sequence is TGCGCCAGCAGCTTGGGGTCTAGCGGTTACACCGGGGAGCTGTTTTTT.

This clone has a handful of counts. The rearrangement links TRBV19 to TRBJ2-6, with D perhaps TRBD2 (5 bases). Germline values: CDR1 LNHDA, CDR2 SQIVND (reference sequence). This CDR3 has 19 residues. With 8 bases removed from V and 0 bases from J, the gap between germline ends came to 23 bases. The CDR3 DNA is TGTGCCAGTCTTAGGACTGTTTATGGCTTATCCTCTGGGGCCAACGTCCTGACTTTC. It yields the protein CASLRTVYGLSSGANVLTF.

In this sample, this clone turned up a few times. This chain joins TRBV7-2 and TRBJ1-6, with 10 nucleotides matching TRBD1. The CDR3 is made up of 15 amino acids. Trimming removed 4 bases from V and 13 bases from J; junction bases left unmatched: 10. From germline, CDR1 is SGHTA and CDR2 FQGNSA. The CDR3 bases are TGTGCCAGCAGCTCCCGACAGGGGGCGTCGGGTCCCCTCCACTTT. Amino acid sequence: CASSSRQGASGPLHF.

This clone was counted a few times. The chain employs TRBV5-4 and TRBJ1-2; 7 nucleotides match TRBD1. This CDR3 region has 15 residues. The V gene end was trimmed by 3 bases and the J gene end by 0 bases; junction bases not matched to a gene: 5. Germline assignment: CDR1 SGHNT and CDR2 YYREEE (reference sequence). DNA for the CDR3: TGTGCCAGCAGCTCGGACAGGTCAGCTAACTATGGCTACACCTTC. The encoded protein is CASSSDRSANYGYTF.

The rearrangement uses TRBV5-1 and TRBJ1-2, with unresolved D. Trimming took off 5 bases at V and 4 bases at J, with 24 bases between the two ends. This CDR3 is 17 amino acids long. Germline V lookup: CDR1 SGHRS, CDR2 YFSETQ. The CDR3 reads CASSKESPDPVSYGYTF. In DNA, the CDR3 is TGCGCCAGCAGTAAAGAAAGTCCGGACCCGGTCTCCTATGGCTACACCTTC. Variable domain in full (rest from reference TRBV5-1 and TRBJ1-2): KAGVTQTPRYLIKTRGQQVTLSCSPISGHRSVSWYQQTPGQGLQFLFEYFSETQRNKGNFPGRFSGRQFSNSRSEMNVSTLELGDSALYLCASSKESPDPVSYGYTFGSGTRLTVV.

This clone was observed a handful of times. At one end, the junction sequence differs from germline, possibly due to a read error. CDR3 nucleotides: TGTGCCAGCAGTGACTCCGGGTACGAGCAGTACTTC. Its protein is CASSDSGYEQYF. V and J are TRBV6-5 and TRBJ2-7, with unresolved D. The CDR3 has 12 amino acids. Germline V lookup: CDR1 MNHEY, CDR2 SVGAGI.

This clone was recorded a few times. The CDR3 spells CAIGAVSPGGGREQYF. The CDR3 region has the DNA TGTGCCATCGGGGCCGTCTCCCCAGGGGGGGGCCGGGAGCAGTACTTC. The chain recombines TRBV10-3 with TRBJ2-7; TRBD1 or TRBD2 may be the D gene (7 bases each). The CDR3 totals 16 residues. The V gene's germline CDR1 is ENHRY and CDR2 SYGVKD. Trimming removed 8 bases from V and 7 bases from J, with 27 bases in between.

This clone was observed a handful of times. Other DNA sequences in this sample translate to the same CDR3. V usage is TRBV9 and J usage is TRBJ2-5; the D call may be TRBD1 or TRBD2 (5 bases each). Germline V gives CDR1 SGDLS, CDR2 YYNGEE. The CDR3 has 13 amino acids. V was trimmed by 0 bases and J by 4 bases, leaving 7 bases between them. CDR3 in amino acids: CASSVAGRETQYF. The CDR3 nucleotides read TGTGCCAGCAGCGTAGCGGGACGAGAGACCCAGTACTTC.

The chain couples TRBV6-5 to TRBJ1-2, with D unresolved. Trimming removed 8 bases from V and 6 bases from J, with 16 bases in between. Looked up from germline, CDR1 is MNHEY and CDR2 is SVGAGI. The CDR3 runs to 13 residues. The CDR3 reads CASGYRQPDGYTF. The CDR3 DNA sequence: TGTGCCAGCGGATACAGACAACCTGATGGCTACACCTTC.

The J gene is TRBJ1-3, the V gene TRBV18; no definite D call. V lost 3 bases to trimming and J lost 0 bases, with 18 bases between them. Germline-derived CDR1 and CDR2 are KGHSH and LQKENI. The CDR3 has 18 amino acids. This CDR3 reads CASSPLQILTTSGNTIYF. As DNA, the CDR3 is TGTGCCAGCTCACCCCTCCAGATCCTTACTACCTCTGGAAACACCATATATTTT.

This clone was seen a few times. The chain employs TRBV6-6 and TRBJ1-1; D remains unclear. The germline gives CDR1 MNHNY, CDR2 SVGAGI (reference sequence). With 5 bases removed from V and 2 bases from J, the gap between germline ends came to 15 bases. The CDR3 is made up of 15 amino acids. CDR3 amino acids: CASSTFNRPNTEAFF. The CDR3 bases are TGTGCCAGCAGTACCTTCAACAGACCTAACACTGAAGCTTTCTTT.

The rearrangement links TRBV25-1 to TRBJ1-4, with 9 bases that match TRBD1. CDR1 is MGHDK, CDR2 SYGVNS, per germline. This CDR3 spans 15 amino acids. V lost 5 bases to trimming and J lost 4 bases; unmatched junction nucleotides: 5. The chain's CDR3 is CASSSPGQGNEKLFF. The CDR3 region has the DNA TGTGCCAGCAGTTCTCCGGGACAGGGTAATGAAAAACTGTTTTTT.